Listed below are T cell receptor beta chains from one sample, sequenced in a study of blood T cell repertoires in COVID-19. The method was immunoSEQ multiplex PCR; TCRdb's version includes in-frame clones alone and lacks a portion of them. Seen here are 88,000 or so clones, 65% to 90% observed once, and the top ten hold 3.8%. Sequenced: peripheral blood. The receptors here all came from a man aged 55 to 69 with acute or convalescent COVID-19. Each CDR3 is given with its conserved first and last residue. D genes are given only for firm matches. Some rows mark clone size as missing; the rest say once, few, many or name a class of expanded clone.

>TRBD2|-|TRBJ2-7|TRBV28
TGTGCCAGCAGTTCCGGACTAGCGGTAGGCGAGCAGTACTTC
CASSSGLAVGEQYF
>-|-|TRBJ1-5|TRBV5-1
TGCGCCAGCAGCTTGGGACAGCCCGACCAGCCCCAGCATTTT
CASSLGQPDQPQHF
>TRBD2|-|TRBJ2-3|TRBV7-2
TGTGCCAGCCGCGCGGGGGGGCGTCTAGATACGCAGTATTTT
CASRAGGRLDTQYF
>TRBD2|-|TRBJ2-3|TRBV6-2/TRBV6-3
TGTGCCAGCAGTTACCCCGGGACTAGCGGGGGGGCACTCTTTACCACAGATACGCAGTATTTT
CASSYPGTSGGALFTTDTQYF
>-|-|TRBJ1-4|TRBV15
TGTGCCACCAGCAGGGGGAGGGCGGACGAAAAACTGTTTTTT
CATSRGRADEKLFF
>-|-|TRBJ2-5|TRBV5-1
TGCGCCAGCAGTTGGGCAGCCCAAGAGACCCAGTACTTC
CASSWAAQETQYF
>TRBD1|once|TRBJ2-3|TRBV7-9
TGTGCCAGCAGCTTATCGACGGGACAGTTGGGAAATACGCAGTATTTT
CASSLSTGQLGNTQYF
>-|-|TRBJ2-3|TRBV7-4
TGTGCCAGCAGCTTTAGACTAGGGACTCGTACGCAGTATTTT
CASSFRLGTRTQYF
>-|-|TRBJ1-1|TRBV6-5
TGTGCCAGCAATACGGGAAATATGAACACTGAAGCTTTCTTT
CASNTGNMNTEAFF
>-|-|TRBJ1-2|TRBV4-3
TGCGCCAGCAGCCAAGATGGCGGGAACTATGGCTACACCTTC
CASSQDGGNYGYTF
>-|-|TRBJ1-2|TRBV11-1
TGTGCCAGCAGCTTATCACGCGGGACCGGTTACACCTTC
CASSLSRGTGYTF
>-|-|TRBJ2-5|TRBV5-1
TGCGCCAGCAGCACGGACATGTCCAGGGAGACCCAGTACTTC
CASSTDMSRETQYF
>TRBD2|-|TRBJ2-5|TRBV18
TGTGCCAGCTCACCACCGTCAGCGGGGCAAGAGACCCAGTACTTC
CASSPPSAGQETQYF
>TRBD2|-|TRBJ2-5|TRBV3-1/TRBV3-2
TGTGCCAGCAGCCCTCCTAGCGGGAAGTGGGGGGAGACCCAGTACTTC
CASSPPSGKWGETQYF
>-|-|TRBJ1-5|TRBV19
TGTGCCAGTAGTATAGGCGGAACTAGGGGCAATCAGCCCCAGCATTTT
CASSIGGTRGNQPQHF
>TRBD1|-|TRBJ2-7|TRBV6-5
TGTGCCAGCAGAGTCACAGGGGGCGCGGTTGGCGAGCAGTACTTC
CASRVTGGAVGEQYF
>TRBD2|-|TRBJ2-1|TRBV11-2
TGTGCCAGCAGCTACCTAGCGGGATGGGGGGGCTACAATGAGCAGTTCTTC
CASSYLAGWGGYNEQFF
>TRBD1|-|TRBJ2-7|TRBV29-1
TGCAGCGTACAGGGGGCTTTCGAGCAGTACTTC
CSVQGAFEQYF
>TRBD1|once|TRBJ2-3|TRBV6-5
TGTGCCAGCAGTCAGGGGACAGCCATCGATACGCAGTATTTT
CASSQGTAIDTQYF
>-|-|TRBJ1-3|TRBV13
TGTGCCAGCAGCACGGAGGCCACCATATATTTT
CASSTEATIYF
>TRBD1|-|TRBJ1-2|TRBV6-5
TGTGCCAGCAGCGTGGGACAGGGAGCCAACTATGGCTACACCTTC
CASSVGQGANYGYTF
>-|-|TRBJ2-3|TRBV19
TGTGCCACTAAAAAGGGGGGCACAGATACGCAGTATTTT
CATKKGGTDTQYF
>-|-|TRBJ1-6|TRBV28
TGTGCCAGCAGTTTCATGGGCCGCGGGGTTTCACCCCTCCACTTT
CASSFMGRGVSPLHF
>-|-|TRBJ1-5|TRBV2
TGTGCCAGCAGTGAAGCTGCAGGGGGCAATCAGCCCCAGCATTTT
CASSEAAGGNQPQHF
>TRBD1|few|TRBJ1-2|TRBV5-4
TGTGCCAGCAGTATACCGGGACAGTTCGGGTATGGCTACACCTTC
CASSIPGQFGYGYTF
>TRBD1|-|TRBJ1-6|TRBV9
TGTGCCAGCAGCGTAGCCGGACAGGGTGGTAATTCACCCCTCCACTTT
CASSVAGQGGNSPLHF
>TRBD1|once|TRBJ2-5|TRBV19
TGTGCCAGTAGTATAGCCGGTGGGACAGGGAGCCGAGAGACCCAGTACTTC
CASSIAGGTGSRETQYF
>-|once|TRBJ1-2|TRBV2
TGTGCCAGCGCTACCCGCTCCTATGGCTACACCTTC
CASATRSYGYTF
>-|-|TRBJ2-3|TRBV13
TGTGCCAGCAGCTTAGCTCTGGAGGGTTGGGACACAGATACGCAGTATTTT
CASSLALEGWDTDTQYF
>TRBD2|-|TRBJ2-1|TRBV6-5
TGTGCCAGCAGTCTAGCGGGGCGATACAATGAGCAGTTCTTC
CASSLAGRYNEQFF
>TRBD1|-|TRBJ1-2|TRBV6-1
TGTGCCAGCAGTGATCTTGTGACAGGGCGACGCCTCTATGGCTACACCTTC
CASSDLVTGRRLYGYTF
>-|once|TRBJ1-1|TRBV20-1
TGCAGTGTCCCCCACAGCACTGAAGCTTTCTTT
CSVPHSTEAFF
>TRBD1|-|TRBJ2-6|TRBV19
TGTGCCAGTAGAAGAGAAGGGGGCGCGGGGGCCAACGTCCTGACTTTC
CASRREGGAGANVLTF
>-|-|TRBJ2-7|TRBV4-1
TGCGCCAGCAGCCAGAATGGCGGATCTTCCTACGAGCAGTACTTC
CASSQNGGSSYEQYF
>TRBD1|-|TRBJ1-5|TRBV19
TGTGCCAGTAGTACTATTCGGGACAGGGGACGGCAGCCCCAGCATTTT
CASSTIRDRGRQPQHF
>-|-|TRBJ2-1|TRBV9
TGTGCCAGCAGCGTAGTCGTACGGGGCAATGAGCAGTTCTTC
CASSVVVRGNEQFF
>-|-|TRBJ2-1|TRBV14
TGTGCCAGCAGCCAAGGGTTCGGGGGACCAGCCTACAATGAGCAGTTCTTC
CASSQGFGGPAYNEQFF
>TRBD2|-|TRBJ2-4|TRBV13
TGTGCCACCGGGACTAGCGGGAGGATAGCCAAAAACATTCAGTACTTC
CATGTSGRIAKNIQYF
>-|-|TRBJ2-1|TRBV2
TGTGCCAGAAACACAGGGGCGGGGTACAATGAGCAGTTCTTC
CARNTGAGYNEQFF
>TRBD2|few|TRBJ2-1|TRBV25-1
TGTGCCAGCAGTGACCGTAGCGGGGGGTCCCCCTCCTACAATGAGCAGTTCTTC
CASSDRSGGSPSYNEQFF
>-|-|TRBJ2-7|TRBV5-1
TGCGCCAGCAGCTGGACAGTTCAACGGGAGCAGTACTTC
CASSWTVQREQYF
>-|-|TRBJ1-2|TRBV27
TGTGCCAGCAGTTTATCGAGGGTTCAGAACTATGGCTACACCTTC
CASSLSRVQNYGYTF
>-|few|TRBJ1-1|TRBV2
TGTGCCAGCTACACCGGGGGCACTGAAGCTTTCTTT
CASYTGGTEAFF
>-|-|TRBJ1-1|TRBV15
TGTGCCACCAGCACCCAGGCTGCTGACACTGAAGCTTTCTTT
CATSTQAADTEAFF
>TRBD2|-|TRBJ2-1|TRBV12-3/TRBV12-4
TGTGCCAGCAGTTCGGGAGGAGAGCAGTTCTTC
CASSSGGEQFF
>TRBD1|-|TRBJ1-5|TRBV18
TGTGCCAGCTCACCAGGGACAGGGAATCAGCCCCAGCATTTT
CASSPGTGNQPQHF
>TRBD1|-|TRBJ2-7|TRBV4-1
TGCGCCAGCAGCCAACCGGGACAGTCCTACGAGCAGTACTTC
CASSQPGQSYEQYF
>TRBD1|-|TRBJ2-1|TRBV11-3
TGTGCCAGCAGCTCAGGGACCGGGACAGTATACAATGAGCAGTTCTTC
CASSSGTGTVYNEQFF
>-|-|TRBJ1-2|TRBV27
TGTGCCAGCAGACAGGGCAGGGGTCCCTATGGCTACACCTTC
CASRQGRGPYGYTF
>TRBD2|once|TRBJ2-1|TRBV6-2/TRBV6-3
TGTGCCAGCAGCCTTTTACCGGGGGGATCCTCGGGGGAGCAGTTCTTC
CASSLLPGGSSGEQFF
>-|once|TRBJ1-5|TRBV5-1
TGCGCCAGCAGCTTGGTGGGGGGGCACACTCAGCCCCAGCATTTT
CASSLVGGHTQPQHF
>TRBD2|-|TRBJ2-7|TRBV3-1/TRBV3-2
TGTGCCAGCAGCCGAACTAGCGGGGGATCCTACGAGCAGTACTTC
CASSRTSGGSYEQYF
>TRBD1|once|TRBJ1-2|TRBV7-2
TGTGCCAGCAGCCCACGGGACAGAATTAACTATGGCTACACCTTC
CASSPRDRINYGYTF
>-|-|TRBJ1-1|TRBV9
TGTGCCAGCAGCGTAGCAGGGGCGAACACTGAAGCTTTCTTT
CASSVAGANTEAFF
>-|-|TRBJ2-3|TRBV11-2
TGTGCCAGCGAGGGAGCGGCGGATACGCAGTATTTT
CASEGAADTQYF
>TRBD1|-|TRBJ2-1|TRBV7-2
TGTGCCAGCAGCTTAGGACAGGGGGCATCTCAGGAGCAGTTCTTC
CASSLGQGASQEQFF
>-|-|TRBJ1-2|TRBV6-5
TGTGCCAGCAGAGGTTACCGACAGGTGGACTATGGCTACACCTTC
CASRGYRQVDYGYTF